The entry that follows covers one T cell receptor (beta chain) sequence. Its antigen remains unidentified. Patients were ineligible given autoimmune disease history or systemic immunosuppression. Blood specimens came from baseline, cycle 4 day 1, and cycle 7 day 1. These data come from a study of OX40 agonist ivuxolimab in advanced cancers. Study-wide points: Among T cells, CD8+ cells averaged more expanded clones than CD4+ cells. Antigen targets of the expanded peripheral T cells went undetermined.

Germline V gene data show CDR1 as SGHDN and CDR2 as FVKESK. Trimming removed 4 bases at V and 1 base at J, with 14 bases between. This CDR3 spans 16 amino acids. The data were produced by immunoSEQ multiplex PCR, yet TCRdb's version contains in-frame clones alone and is incomplete. Seen here are about 83,000 clones, roughly nine tenths observed once, and the top ten hold under 8.5%. The rearrangement uses TRBV14 and TRBJ2-1; D is tentatively TRBD1 or TRBD2 (6 bases each). This sequence originates from an adult with an advanced solid tumor such as melanoma, head and neck, liver or kidney cancer. This sample comprised CD4+ or CD8+ T cells sorted from blood, obtained in a trial of the OX40 agonist ivuxolimab. The CDR3 spells CASSRLAGTSYNEQFF. The CDR3 region has the DNA TGTGCCAGCAGCCGACTCGCGGGGACATCCTACAATGAGCAGTTCTTC.